This T cell receptor beta chain was documented in a study of T-cell memory formation after mild COVID-19. Study overall: Each donor largely had its own TCR clusters. The study's findings and limits: Cross-reactive memory apparently joined, as some responding clones appeared in pre-infection memory.

This clonotype was observed a few times. The target antigen is unknown. TCRdb called the 5' RACE reads again in MiXCR, with one record for every CDR3 protein. The table records around 470,000 distinct CDR3 sequences, around 20% of them present only once. Germline CDR1 SGHDT, CDR2 YYEEEE. The CDR3 runs 14 residues. Trimming took off 2 bases at V and 5 bases at J, with 10 bases between the two ends. This TCR derives from an adult woman who had mild COVID-19 (a few samples of this study predate the infection). Cell type and time point are not known. The J gene is TRBJ2-2, the V gene TRBV5-6; the D gene is possibly TRBD2 (6 bases). The sample was PBMCs or a T cell subset sorted from them (not recorded which). CDR3 sequence reads: CASSLTRGTGELFF. The CDR3 DNA is TGTGCCAGCAGCTTAACCCGGGGGACCGGGGAGCTGTTTTTT.